Detailed here is one T cell receptor beta chain. Its cognate antigen is unknown. This specimen comes from a study of cytomegalovirus exposure and HLA in healthy donors. General study findings and limits: At a 0.05 false discovery rate, a later analysis found some 18,000 TCR beta sequences to be associated with HLA alleles. Many donors carried some public TCRs, although rarity characterized most TCR sequences. Later analysis demonstrated an association between a missense DCLRE1C variant and TCR beta V- and J-gene trimming.

Both 60 Vbeta primers and 13 Jbeta primers went into the PCR. In the study's own analysis: An analysis that came later counted 60 million to 80 million unique TCR beta chains, approximately 9.9 million shared. The repertoire was sequenced with immunoSEQ multiplex PCR; TCRdb's copy has only in-frame clones and lacks some. V, J and clone size were drawn from that table, and D and trimming were deduced from the DNA. Of 95,000 to 150,000 clones in the sample, about a sixth were seen once. V was pared by 7 bases and J by 7 bases, with 5 bases of the junction left unmatched. Germline values: CDR1 SNHLY, CDR2 FYNNEI. This CDR3 contains 12 residues.

Material: PBMCs. The clonotype was recovered from a female donor in good health and CMV-seropositive. The V gene is TRBV2, the J gene TRBJ1-1, with 8 positions matching TRBD1. The CDR3 here is CASTLQGDEAFF. CDR3 coding DNA: TGTGCCAGCACCTTACAGGGGGATGAAGCTTTCTTT.